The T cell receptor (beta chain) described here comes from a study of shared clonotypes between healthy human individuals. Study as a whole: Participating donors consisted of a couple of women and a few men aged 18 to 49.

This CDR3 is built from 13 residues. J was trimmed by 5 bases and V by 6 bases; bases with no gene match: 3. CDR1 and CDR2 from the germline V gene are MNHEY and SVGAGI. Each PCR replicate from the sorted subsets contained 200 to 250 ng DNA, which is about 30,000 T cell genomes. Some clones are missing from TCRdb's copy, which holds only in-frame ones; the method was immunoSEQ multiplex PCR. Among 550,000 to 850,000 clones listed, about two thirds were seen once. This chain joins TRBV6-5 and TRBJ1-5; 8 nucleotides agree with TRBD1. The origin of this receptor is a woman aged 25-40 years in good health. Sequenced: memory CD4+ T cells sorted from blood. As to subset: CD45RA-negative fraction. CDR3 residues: CASRGQEDQPQHF. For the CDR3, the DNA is TGTGCCAGCAGGGGACAGGAGGATCAGCCCCAGCATTTT.